The 8 T cell receptor beta chains reported below all come from one sample, sequenced in a study of beta chain features in type 1 diabetes. The whole isolated RNA underwent reverse transcription, so sequencing captured expressed TCRB transcripts. Only in-frame clones appear in the TCRdb table, and some are missing; sequencing was by immunoSEQ multiplex PCR. The sample includes under 550,000 clones, about an eighth seen only once; the top ten take over 0.035%. Sequenced input: naive CD4+ T cells from blood. The receptors here all came from a woman aged 18 to 35 in good health.

The chain links TRBV18 to TRBJ1-1; D may be TRBD1 (6 bases). Trimming shortened V by 4 bases and J by 0 bases, and 12 bases separated the two germline ends. Germline V lookup: CDR1 KGHSH, CDR2 LQKENI. This CDR3 has 15 residues. The CDR3 is CASSQAGAMNTEAFF. For the CDR3, the DNA is TGTGCCAGCTCACAAGCAGGGGCCATGAACACTGAAGCTTTCTTT.

In this sample, this clone turned up a few times. This chain uses TRBV27 with TRBJ1-6, with D possibly TRBD1 on 6 matching bases. The V gene's germline CDR1 is MNHEY and CDR2 SMNVEV (reference sequence). The V gene lost 1 base and the J gene lost 8 bases, with 12 bases spanning the gap. The CDR3 is 15 amino acids. The DNA of the CDR3 is TGTGCCAGCAGTTTATTAGCCAGGGGCTATTCACCCCTCCACTTT. This gives the protein CASSLLARGYSPLHF.

The chain combines TRBV29-1 with TRBJ1-5, with 9 bases lining up with TRBD1. Germline CDR1 reads SQVTM; CDR2 reads ANQGSEA. The J segment lost 1 base and the V segment lost 6 bases, leaving 4 bases of the junction unmatched. The CDR3 contains 14 residues. For the CDR3, the DNA is TGCAGCGTGAAGACAGGGGGGAGCAATCAGCCCCAGCATTTT. Protein: CSVKTGGSNQPQHF.

A few counts support this clone. This sequence joins TRBV30 and TRBJ2-7; a weak D match, TRBD1 (8 bases). Germline loops: CDR1 GTSNPN, CDR2 SVGIG (reference sequence). V was pared by 5 bases and J by 4 bases, with 18 bases between. This CDR3 is built from 14 residues. As DNA, the CDR3 is TGTGCCTGGCGTGACAGGGGAGGGCGGTACGAGCAGTACTTC. Protein: CAWRDRGGRYEQYF.

The J gene is TRBJ1-6, the V gene TRBV6-5; 9 nucleotides line up with TRBD1. CDR3 length: 15 amino acids. Germline CDR1 and CDR2: MNHEY and SVGAGI. Unmatched junction bases numbered 6, after V lost 4 bases and J lost 8 bases. CDR3 region: CASSSWGQGDSPLHF. The CDR3 DNA follows: TGTGCCAGCAGTTCCTGGGGACAGGGTGATTCACCCCTCCACTTT.

This clone appeared a few times. V and J are TRBV29-1 and TRBJ2-7; D is perhaps TRBD1 (6 bases). V shed 3 bases and J shed 7 bases, with 13 bases lying between them. This CDR3 contains 12 residues. The germline gives CDR1 SQVTM, CDR2 ANQGSEA. CDR3 sequence: CSVEDSLGEQYV. The CDR3 DNA follows: TGCAGCGTTGAGGACAGTCTGGGGGAGCAGTACGTC.

This clone was seen more than once but under ten times. The chain is built from TRBV4-1 and TRBJ2-1; D may be TRBD2 (5 bases). Trimming removed 4 bases at V and 1 base at J, with 14 bases between. Per the germline V gene, CDR1 is MGHRA and CDR2 is YSYEKL. The CDR3 sequence is 16 residues long. The CDR3 DNA reads TGCGCCAGCAGCCGAGAAGGAGGTGGGTCCTACAATGAGCAGTTCTTC. Protein product: CASSREGGGSYNEQFF.

This clone came up a few times. The chain is built from TRBV7-9 and TRBJ2-1; D call uncertain. Germline V gives CDR1 SEHNR, CDR2 FQNEAQ (reference sequence). This CDR3 has 14 residues. Trimming stripped 8 bases from V and 0 bases from J, with 11 bases between. CDR3 residues: CASPPGDSYNEQFF. The CDR3 region has the DNA TGTGCCAGCCCCCCTGGCGACTCCTACAATGAGCAGTTCTTC.